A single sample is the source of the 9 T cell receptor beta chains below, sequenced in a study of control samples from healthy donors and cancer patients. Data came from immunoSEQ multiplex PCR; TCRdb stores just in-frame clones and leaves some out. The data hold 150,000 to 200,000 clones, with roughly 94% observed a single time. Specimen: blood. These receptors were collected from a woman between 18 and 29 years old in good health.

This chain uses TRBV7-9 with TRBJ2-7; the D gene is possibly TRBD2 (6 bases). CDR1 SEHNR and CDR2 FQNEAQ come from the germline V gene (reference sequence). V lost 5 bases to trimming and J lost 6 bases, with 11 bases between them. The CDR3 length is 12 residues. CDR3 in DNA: TGTGCCAGCAGCCGGGGAGGTGTCGAGCAGTACTTC. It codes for CASSRGGVEQYF.

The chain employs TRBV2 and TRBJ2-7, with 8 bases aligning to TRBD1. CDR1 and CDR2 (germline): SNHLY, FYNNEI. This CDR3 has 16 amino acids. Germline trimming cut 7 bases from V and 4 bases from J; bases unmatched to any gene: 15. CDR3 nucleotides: TGTGCCAGCACCCCAAATACCGGGACAGGATTTTACGAGCAGTACTTC. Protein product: CASTPNTGTGFYEQYF.

CDR3 residues: CASSSRQDADTQYF. The DNA of the CDR3 is TGTGCCAGCAGCTCTCGACAGGATGCAGATACGCAGTATTTT. The chain uses TRBV7-2 and TRBJ2-3; possible D gene TRBD1, 6 bases. Trimming stripped 4 bases from V and 4 bases from J, with 12 bases between. Per germline, CDR1 SGHTA and CDR2 FQGNSA. This CDR3 is built from 14 residues.

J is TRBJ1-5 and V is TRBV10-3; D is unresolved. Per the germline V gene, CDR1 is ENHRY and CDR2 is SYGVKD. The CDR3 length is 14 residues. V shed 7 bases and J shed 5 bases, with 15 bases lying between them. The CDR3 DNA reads TGTGCCATCACCTCGCTCCCGGGCCATCAGCCCCAGCATTTT. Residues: CAITSLPGHQPQHF.

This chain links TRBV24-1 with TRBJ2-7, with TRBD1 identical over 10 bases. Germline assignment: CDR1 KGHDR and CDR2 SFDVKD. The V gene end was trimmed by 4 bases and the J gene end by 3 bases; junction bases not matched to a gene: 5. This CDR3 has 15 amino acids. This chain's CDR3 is CATSETRTGGYEQYF. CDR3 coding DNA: TGTGCCACCAGTGAAACTAGGACAGGGGGCTACGAGCAGTACTTC.

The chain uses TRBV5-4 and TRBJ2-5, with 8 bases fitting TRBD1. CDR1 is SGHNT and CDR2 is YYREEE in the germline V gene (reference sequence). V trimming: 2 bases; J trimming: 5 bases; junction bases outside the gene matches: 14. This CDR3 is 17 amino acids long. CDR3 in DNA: TGTGCCAGCAGCTTAGCCAACAGGGGGAAAAGTCTGGAGACCCAGTACTTC. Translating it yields CASSLANRGKSLETQYF. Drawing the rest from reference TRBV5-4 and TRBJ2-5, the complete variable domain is ETGVTQSPTHLIKTRGQQVTLRCSSQSGHNTVSWYQQALGQGPQFIFQYYREEENGRGNFPPRFSGLQFPNYSSELNVNALELDDSALYLCASSLANRGKSLETQYFGPGTRLLVL.

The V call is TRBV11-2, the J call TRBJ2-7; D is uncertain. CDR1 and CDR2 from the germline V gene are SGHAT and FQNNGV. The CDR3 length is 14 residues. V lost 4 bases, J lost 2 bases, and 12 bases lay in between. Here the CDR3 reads CASSSLDTTYEQYF. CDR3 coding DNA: TGTGCCAGCAGCTCCTTAGACACTACCTACGAGCAGTACTTC.

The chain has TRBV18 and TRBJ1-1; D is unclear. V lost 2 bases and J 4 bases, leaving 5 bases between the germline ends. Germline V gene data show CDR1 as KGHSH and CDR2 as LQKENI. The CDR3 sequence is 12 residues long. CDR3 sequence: CASSPASTEAFF. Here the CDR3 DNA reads TGTGCCAGCTCACCAGCCAGCACTGAAGCTTTCTTT.

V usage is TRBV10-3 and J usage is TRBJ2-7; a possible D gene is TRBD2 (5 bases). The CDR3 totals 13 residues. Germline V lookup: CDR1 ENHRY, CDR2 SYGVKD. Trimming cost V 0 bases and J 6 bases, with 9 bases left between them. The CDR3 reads CAISESRELEQYF. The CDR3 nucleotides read TGTGCCATCAGTGAGTCGAGGGAACTCGAGCAGTACTTC.